The 3 T cell receptor beta chains reported below all come from one sample, sequenced in a study of T cell responses to AZD1222 COVID-19 vaccine. Assay: immunoSEQ multiplex PCR; the TCRdb copy retains only in-frame clones and omits some. The sample records 90,000 to 100,000 clones, 70% to 85% being singletons. Sample: peripheral blood, taken 28 days after the second AZD1222 dose. The origin of the receptors is an adult who received the AZD1222 COVID-19 vaccine.

V and J are TRBV7-9 and TRBJ1-1; no definite D call. The CDR3 loop spans 14 amino acids. The ends were cut back, 1 base at V and 2 bases at J, with 8 bases in the middle. CDR1 and CDR2 from the germline V gene are SEHNR and FQNEAQ (reference sequence). DNA of the CDR3: TGTGCCAGCAGCTTAGGCCAAATCAACACTGAAGCTTTCTTT. It translates to CASSLGQINTEAFF.

The chain has TRBV19 and TRBJ1-6, with a tentative D call TRBD1 (6 bases). Germline values: CDR1 LNHDA, CDR2 SQIVND (reference sequence). CDR3 size: 15 residues. Trimming stripped 6 bases from V and 7 bases from J, with 16 bases between. Here the CDR3 DNA reads TGTGCCAGTAGCCTACAGGGCCTCTGGAATTCACCCCTCCACTTT. This sequence encodes CASSLQGLWNSPLHF.

This chain uses TRBV25-1 with TRBJ1-4, with D possibly being TRBD1 (6 bases). Per the germline V gene, CDR1 is MGHDK and CDR2 is SYGVNS. This CDR3 has 15 residues. Trimming removed 3 bases at V and 6 bases at J, with 14 bases between. CDR3 nucleotide sequence: TGTGCCAGCAGTGATTCCGGGACACATCATGAAAAACTGTTTTTT. Amino acids: CASSDSGTHHEKLFF.